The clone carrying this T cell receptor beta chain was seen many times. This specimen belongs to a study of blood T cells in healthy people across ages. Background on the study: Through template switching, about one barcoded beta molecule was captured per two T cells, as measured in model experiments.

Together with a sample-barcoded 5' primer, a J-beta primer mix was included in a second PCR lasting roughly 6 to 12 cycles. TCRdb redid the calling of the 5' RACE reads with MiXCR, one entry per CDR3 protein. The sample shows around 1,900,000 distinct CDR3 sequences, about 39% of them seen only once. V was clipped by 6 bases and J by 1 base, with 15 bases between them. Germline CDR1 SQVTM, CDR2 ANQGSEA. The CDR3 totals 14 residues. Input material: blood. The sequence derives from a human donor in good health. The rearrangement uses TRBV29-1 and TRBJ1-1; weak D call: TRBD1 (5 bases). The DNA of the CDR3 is TGCAGCGTCGTCCGGGACGGAGGGAACACTGAAGCTTTCTTT. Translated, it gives CSVVRDGGNTEAFF.